The clone carrying this T cell receptor (beta chain) was recorded a few times. The source of the sample is a study of blood T cell repertoires in COVID-19. The germline CDR1 and CDR2 sequences are SNHLY and FYNNEI. There are 15 residues in the CDR3. J gave up 7 bases and V 2 bases, and 9 bases lay outside the gene matches. In the authors' workflow: It was from reference gene primer amplification that nucleated cell counts were estimated. TCRdb's copy holds only in-frame clones and misses some; the assay was immunoSEQ multiplex PCR. V and J calls and clone size are as listed in that table; D and trimming were resolved from the DNA. The repertoire holds about 140,000 clones, with roughly 73% as singletons.

The rearrangement uses TRBV2 and TRBJ2-7; 9 bases are shared with TRBD1. Sequenced material: peripheral blood. The TCR originated in a woman between 45 and 60 years old with active or convalescent COVID-19. The CDR3 reads CASSENRGQIGEQYF. In DNA, the CDR3 is TGTGCCAGCAGTGAAAACAGGGGGCAAATTGGGGAGCAGTACTTC.